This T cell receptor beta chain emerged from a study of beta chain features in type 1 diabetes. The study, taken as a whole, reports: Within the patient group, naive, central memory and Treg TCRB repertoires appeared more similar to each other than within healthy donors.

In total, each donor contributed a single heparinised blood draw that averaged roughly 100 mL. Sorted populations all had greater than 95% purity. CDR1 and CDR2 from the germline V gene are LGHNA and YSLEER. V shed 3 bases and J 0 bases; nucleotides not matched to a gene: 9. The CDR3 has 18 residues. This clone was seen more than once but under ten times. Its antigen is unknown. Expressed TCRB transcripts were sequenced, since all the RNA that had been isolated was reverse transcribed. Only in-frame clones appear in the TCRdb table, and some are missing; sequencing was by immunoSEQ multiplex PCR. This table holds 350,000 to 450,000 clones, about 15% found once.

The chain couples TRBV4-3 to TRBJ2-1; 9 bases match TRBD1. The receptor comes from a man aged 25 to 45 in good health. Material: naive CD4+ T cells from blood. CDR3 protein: CASSQEPGQGSSYNEQFF. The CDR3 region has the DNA TGCGCCAGCAGCCAGGAACCGGGACAGGGATCCTCCTACAATGAGCAGTTCTTC.